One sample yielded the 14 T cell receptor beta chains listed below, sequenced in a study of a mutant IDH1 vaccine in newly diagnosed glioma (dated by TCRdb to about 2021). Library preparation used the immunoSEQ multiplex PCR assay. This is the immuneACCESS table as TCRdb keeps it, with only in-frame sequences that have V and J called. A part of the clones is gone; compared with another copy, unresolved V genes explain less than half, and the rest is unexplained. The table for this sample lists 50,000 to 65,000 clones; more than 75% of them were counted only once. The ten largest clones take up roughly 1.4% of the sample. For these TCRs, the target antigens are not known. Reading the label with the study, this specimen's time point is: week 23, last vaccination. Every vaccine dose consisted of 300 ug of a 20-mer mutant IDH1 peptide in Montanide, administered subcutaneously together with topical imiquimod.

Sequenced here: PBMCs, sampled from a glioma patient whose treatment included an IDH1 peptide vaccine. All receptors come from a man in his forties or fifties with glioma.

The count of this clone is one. CDR3 nucleotides: TGCGCCAGCAGCCAAGGGAGACCCCAAGAGACCCAGTACTTC. This codes for CASSQGRPQETQYF. The chain links TRBV4-1 to TRBJ2-5; no firm D call. Trimming took 1 base from V and 1 from J, leaving 7 bases between them. The length of the CDR3 is 14 residues. In germline, CDR1 is MGHRA, CDR2 YSYEKL.

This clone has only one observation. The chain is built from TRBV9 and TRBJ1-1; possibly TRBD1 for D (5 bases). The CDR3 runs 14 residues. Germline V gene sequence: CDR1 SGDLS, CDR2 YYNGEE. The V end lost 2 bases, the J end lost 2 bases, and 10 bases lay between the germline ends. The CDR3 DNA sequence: TGTGCCAGCAGCGTGGGGACGGCTAACACTGAAGCTTTCTTT. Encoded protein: CASSVGTANTEAFF.

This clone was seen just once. In nucleotides, the CDR3 is TGCGCCAGCAGCTTTCAGGGGGGCCCAGATACGCAGTATTTT. Protein: CASSFQGGPDTQYF. This chain uses TRBV5-1 with TRBJ2-3; a possible D gene is TRBD1 (7 bases). V was cut by 2 bases and J by 4 bases, with 11 bases left in between. CDR1 and CDR2 from the germline V gene are SGHRS and YFSETQ. This CDR3 is built from 14 residues.

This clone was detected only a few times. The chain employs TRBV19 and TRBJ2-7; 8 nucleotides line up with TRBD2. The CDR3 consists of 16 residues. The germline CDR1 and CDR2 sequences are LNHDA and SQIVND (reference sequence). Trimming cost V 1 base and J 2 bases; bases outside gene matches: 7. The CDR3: CASSIVGGLGAYEQYF. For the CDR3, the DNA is TGTGCCAGTAGTATAGTGGGGGGACTAGGCGCCTACGAGCAGTACTTC.

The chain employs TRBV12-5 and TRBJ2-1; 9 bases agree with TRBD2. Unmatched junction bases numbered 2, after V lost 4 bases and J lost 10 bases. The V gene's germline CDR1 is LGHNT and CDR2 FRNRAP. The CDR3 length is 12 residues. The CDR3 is CASGWAGGEQFF. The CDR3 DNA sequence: TGTGCTAGTGGTTGGGCGGGAGGGGAGCAGTTCTTC.

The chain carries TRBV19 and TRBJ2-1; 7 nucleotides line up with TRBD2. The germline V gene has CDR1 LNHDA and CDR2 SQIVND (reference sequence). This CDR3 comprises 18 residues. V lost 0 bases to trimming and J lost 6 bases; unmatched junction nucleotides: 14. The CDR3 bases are TGTGCCAGTAGTATAGATCATTCGTCTAGCGGAGGAATCAATGAGCAGTTCTTC. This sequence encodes CASSIDHSSSGGINEQFF.

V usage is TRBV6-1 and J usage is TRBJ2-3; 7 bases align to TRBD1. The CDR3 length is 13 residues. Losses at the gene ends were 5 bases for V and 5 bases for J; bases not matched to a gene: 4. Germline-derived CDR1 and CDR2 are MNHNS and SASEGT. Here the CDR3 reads CASSSGQEDTQYF. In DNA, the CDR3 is TGTGCCAGCAGTAGCGGACAGGAAGATACGCAGTATTTT.

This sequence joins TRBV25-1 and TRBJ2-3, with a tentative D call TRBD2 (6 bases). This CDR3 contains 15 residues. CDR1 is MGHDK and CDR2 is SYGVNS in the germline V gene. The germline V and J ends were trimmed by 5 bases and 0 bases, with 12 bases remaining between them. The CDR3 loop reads CASSHSGPSTDTQYF. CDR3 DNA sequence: TGTGCCAGCAGTCATAGCGGCCCTAGCACAGATACGCAGTATTTT.

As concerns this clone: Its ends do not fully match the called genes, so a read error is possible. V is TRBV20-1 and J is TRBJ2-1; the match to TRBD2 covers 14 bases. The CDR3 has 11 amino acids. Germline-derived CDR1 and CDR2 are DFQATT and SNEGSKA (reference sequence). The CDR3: CSARATSGRVF. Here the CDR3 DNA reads TGCAGTGCTAGGGCGACTAGCGGGAGGGTCTTC.

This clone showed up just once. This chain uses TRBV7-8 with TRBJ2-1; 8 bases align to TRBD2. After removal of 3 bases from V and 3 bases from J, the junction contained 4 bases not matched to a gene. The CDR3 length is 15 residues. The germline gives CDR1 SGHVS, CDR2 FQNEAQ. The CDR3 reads CASSFLAGSYNEQFF. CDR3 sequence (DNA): TGTGCCAGCAGCTTCTTAGCGGGAAGCTACAATGAGCAGTTCTTC.

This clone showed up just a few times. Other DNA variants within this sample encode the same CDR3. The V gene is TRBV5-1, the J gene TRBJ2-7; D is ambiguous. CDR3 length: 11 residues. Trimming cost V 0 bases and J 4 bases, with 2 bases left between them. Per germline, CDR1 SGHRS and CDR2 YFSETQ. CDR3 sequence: CASSLGYEQYF. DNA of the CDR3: TGCGCCAGCAGCTTGGGGTACGAGCAGTACTTC.

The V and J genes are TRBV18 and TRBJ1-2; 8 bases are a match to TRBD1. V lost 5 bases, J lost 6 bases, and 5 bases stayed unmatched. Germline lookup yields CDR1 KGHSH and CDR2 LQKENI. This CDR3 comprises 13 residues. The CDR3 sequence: CASSTQGGNGYTF. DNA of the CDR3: TGTGCCAGCTCAACACAGGGGGGAAATGGCTACACCTTC. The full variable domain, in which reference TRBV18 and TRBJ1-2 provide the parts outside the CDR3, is NAGVMQNPRHLVRRRGQEARLRCSPMKGHSHVYWYRQLPEEGLKFMVYLQKENIIDESGMPKERFSAEFPKEGPSILRIQQVVRGDSAAYFCASSTQGGNGYTFGSGTRLTVV.

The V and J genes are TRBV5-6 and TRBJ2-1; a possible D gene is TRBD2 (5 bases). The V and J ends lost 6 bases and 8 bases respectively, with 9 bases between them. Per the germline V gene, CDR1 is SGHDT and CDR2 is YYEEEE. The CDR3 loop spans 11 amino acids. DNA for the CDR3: TGTGCCAGCACCGCGGGCGATGAGCAGTTCTTC. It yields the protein CASTAGDEQFF.

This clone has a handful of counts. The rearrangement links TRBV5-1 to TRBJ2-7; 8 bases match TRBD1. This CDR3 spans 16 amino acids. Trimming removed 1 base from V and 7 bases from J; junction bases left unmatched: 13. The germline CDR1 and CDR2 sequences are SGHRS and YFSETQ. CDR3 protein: CASSLNAPDRDVEQYF. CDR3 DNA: TGCGCCAGCAGCTTGAACGCCCCGGACAGGGATGTAGAGCAGTACTTC.